Each of the 19 T cell receptor beta chains below was sequenced from the same sample in a study of blood T cells in healthy people across ages. Primed by a sample-barcoded 5' primer and a J-beta primer mix, a second PCR proceeded for roughly 6 to 12 cycles. From the 5' RACE reads, TCRdb called clonotypes with MiXCR, one entry per CDR3 protein. The top ten clones hold about 30% of a sample with 700,000 or so distinct CDR3 sequences, around 38% of them seen once. Input material: blood. Receptors were obtained from an elderly man in good health.

This clonotype was counted only a few times. The chain links TRBV20-1 to TRBJ2-3; D is unresolved. V lost 6 bases and J lost 4, with 8 bases in between. The CDR3 runs 11 residues. Per the germline V gene, CDR1 is DFQATT and CDR2 is SNEGSKA (reference sequence). CDR3 nucleotides: TGCAGTGCCCCCCAGGCAGATACGCAGTATTTT. Amino acid sequence: CSAPQADTQYF.

This clonotype was seen a handful of times. J is TRBJ2-5 and V is TRBV6-2 or TRBV6-3, with D perhaps being TRBD1 or TRBD2 (5 bases each). This CDR3 region has 14 residues. Germline assignment: CDR1 MNHEY and CDR2 SVGEGT. With 6 bases removed from V and 1 base from J, the gap between germline ends came to 12 bases. CDR3 sequence: CASRWDGAQETQYF. The CDR3 DNA is TGTGCCAGCAGATGGGACGGAGCCCAAGAGACCCAGTACTTC.

The chain carries TRBV10-3 and TRBJ2-1; 11 bases align to TRBD2. Germline values: CDR1 ENHRY, CDR2 SYGVKD. The J segment lost 1 base and the V segment lost 6 bases, leaving 11 bases of the junction unmatched. CDR3 length equals 18 residues. DNA for the CDR3: TGTGCCATCAGGGGAACTAGCGGGGGTTTGGGGTCCTACAATGAGCAGTTCTTC. Translated: CAIRGTSGGLGSYNEQFF.

The V call is TRBV12-3 or TRBV12-4, the J call TRBJ2-3; a weak D match, TRBD1 (5 bases). Trimming shortened V by 3 bases and J by 6 bases, and 16 bases separated the two germline ends. The length of the CDR3 is 15 residues. The CDR3, as DNA: TGTGCCAGCAGTTTGGATTGGGGCCGTGGGGATACGCAGTATTTT. Translated, it gives CASSLDWGRGDTQYF.

V usage is TRBV5-5 and J usage is TRBJ2-7; no definite D call. The CDR3 spans 14 residues. CDR1 is SGHKS, CDR2 YYEKEE, per germline (reference sequence). Trimming stripped 2 bases from V and 7 bases from J, with 16 bases between. This CDR3 reads CASSFRYSQGEQYF. The CDR3 DNA reads TGTGCCAGCAGCTTCCGGTACTCTCAAGGGGAGCAGTACTTC.

The V call is TRBV6-5, the J call TRBJ2-3; possibly TRBD1 or TRBD2 for D (6 bases each). Germline assignment: CDR1 MNHEY and CDR2 SVGAGI. The CDR3 covers 13 residues. The germline V and J ends were trimmed by 6 bases and 9 bases, with 16 bases remaining between them. CDR3 loop: CASSPLLGGTQYF. The DNA of the CDR3 is TGTGCCAGCAGCCCCCTCCTAGGGGGGACGCAGTATTTT.

This clonotype was counted a single time. Written as DNA, the CDR3 is TGTGCCAGCAGCCCCCGCCAAGCTGGATCCTACAATGAGCAGTTCTTC. It codes for CASSPRQAGSYNEQFF. This sequence joins TRBV7-8 and TRBJ2-1; D is undetermined. V lost 5 bases and J lost 1, with 15 bases in between. Germline V gene sequence: CDR1 SGHVS, CDR2 FQNEAQ. The CDR3 runs 16 residues.

V is TRBV2 and J is TRBJ2-1; 7 positions match TRBD1. V lost 3 bases to trimming and J lost 8 bases; unmatched junction nucleotides: 4. Germline V gene data show CDR1 as SNHLY and CDR2 as FYNNEI. The CDR3 is 13 amino acids. CDR3 coding DNA: TGTGCCAGCAGTGATGACAGGGCCCATGAGCAGTTCTTC. Translation: CASSDDRAHEQFF.

In its sample, this clonotype was seen a few times. This chain joins TRBV6-2 or TRBV6-3 and TRBJ2-2; 8 bases agree with TRBD2. CDR1 is MNHEY and CDR2 is SVGEGT in the germline V gene. The V segment lost 2 bases and the J segment 6 bases; nucleotides outside the gene matches: 8. The CDR3 runs 16 residues. This chain's CDR3 is CASSYNRGGPPGELFF. In DNA, the CDR3 is TGTGCCAGCAGTTACAATCGCGGGGGGCCACCCGGGGAGCTGTTTTTT.

The J gene is TRBJ2-5, the V gene TRBV11-2; 9 bases are a match to TRBD2. The CDR3 consists of 16 residues. Germline CDR1 reads SGHAT; CDR2 reads FQNNGV. With V trimmed by 3 bases and J by 5 bases, 10 bases remained unmatched. The DNA of the CDR3 is TGTGCCAGCAGCTTCGCCAGACTAGCGGTGCTCGAGACCCAGTACTTC. It is translated as CASSFARLAVLETQYF.

This clonotype was recorded once. The V and J genes are TRBV4-2 and TRBJ2-1; the D gene is possibly TRBD1 (5 bases). Germline V gene sequence: CDR1 LGHNA, CDR2 YNFKEQ. The V gene lost 3 bases and the J gene lost 7 bases, with 25 bases spanning the gap. The CDR3 extends over 18 amino acids. As DNA, the CDR3 is TGTGCCAGCAGCCATACAATGCAGACAGCCGTTTGGGGAAATGAGCAGTTCTTC. Protein sequence: CASSHTMQTAVWGNEQFF.

V usage is TRBV5-4 and J usage is TRBJ2-1, with D possibly TRBD1 on 6 matching bases. This CDR3 has 14 residues. V lost 6 bases to trimming and J lost 6 bases, with 16 bases between them. The germline V gene has CDR1 SGHNT and CDR2 YYREEE (reference sequence). The CDR3 region has the DNA TGTGCCAGCATCCGGGACGTGGACAGCAATGAGCAGTTCTTC. Amino acids: CASIRDVDSNEQFF.

CDR3 DNA: TGCGCCAGCAGCTTGTCCAGCGGGGGAAGCTCCTACAATGAGCAGTACTTC. It encodes CASSLSSGGSSYNEQYF. The chain has TRBV5-1 and TRBJ2-1, with 8 bases lining up with TRBD2. The better agreement between TRBJ2-7 and the DNA end casts doubt on the J call. This CDR3 spans 17 amino acids. CDR1 SGHRS and CDR2 YFSETQ come from the germline V gene.

As DNA, the CDR3 is TGCAGCGTAGGGGCCGGGGGTGAAAAACTGTTTTTT. This encodes CSVGAGGEKLFF. The chain employs TRBV29-1 and TRBJ1-4; D possibly corresponds to TRBD1 (5 bases). This CDR3 region has 12 residues. V lost 6 bases to trimming and J lost 7 bases, with 12 bases between them. Germline CDR1 reads SQVTM; CDR2 reads ANQGSEA.

CDR3 DNA: TGCAGTGCTAGAAAACCGGGACAGGGAACCCAAGAGACCCAGTACTTC. The encoded protein is CSARKPGQGTQETQYF. The rearrangement links TRBV20-1 to TRBJ2-5, with 9 bases fitting TRBD1. CDR1 and CDR2 from the germline V gene are DFQATT and SNEGSKA (reference sequence). The CDR3 totals 16 residues. Germline trimming cut 2 bases from V and 1 base from J; bases unmatched to any gene: 8.

This chain links TRBV3-1 with TRBJ2-7, with D perhaps being TRBD1 or TRBD2 (5 bases each). With 5 bases removed from V and 0 bases from J, the gap between germline ends came to 14 bases. The germline gives CDR1 LGHDT, CDR2 YNNKEL (reference sequence). The CDR3 consists of 15 residues. The DNA for the CDR3 is TGTGCCAGCAGCTTTTGGGACCGCAACTCCTACGAGCAGTACTTC. Its translation is CASSFWDRNSYEQYF.

V is TRBV6-2 or TRBV6-3 and J is TRBJ2-6; D is possibly TRBD1 (6 bases). Germline V lookup: CDR1 MNHEY, CDR2 SVGEGT. V lost 4 bases, J lost 3 bases, and 19 bases lay in between. CDR3 length: 18 residues. CDR3 bases: TGTGCCAGCAGTTTCCACAGGGTACCGGATTATGGGGCCAACGTCCTGACTTTC. Translated: CASSFHRVPDYGANVLTF.

This chain uses TRBV30 with TRBJ2-1; D gene uncertain. This CDR3 is built from 13 residues. Germline assignment: CDR1 GTSNPN and CDR2 SVGIG (reference sequence). V lost 8 bases and J lost 5, with 16 bases in between. CDR3 protein: CAVMVIADNEQFF. Written as DNA, the CDR3 is TGTGCCGTGATGGTCATAGCCGACAATGAGCAGTTCTTC.

The rearrangement joins TRBV7-9 to TRBJ2-5; D may correspond to TRBD1 or TRBD2 (5 bases each). With 5 bases removed from V and 11 bases from J, the gap between germline ends came to 24 bases. CDR3 size: 15 residues. Looked up from germline, CDR1 is SEHNR and CDR2 is FQNEAQ (reference sequence). CDR3 nucleotide sequence: TGTGCCAGCAGCCCCGGGACGGCTACATACAATGAGCAGTACTTC. Translation: CASSPGTATYNEQYF.